These T cell receptor beta chains were read from a single sample in a study of identical twins. TCRdb re-analysed the 5' RACE reads in MiXCR, keeping a single row per CDR3 protein. The table has around 690,000 distinct CDR3 sequences, 21% seen once; the top ten hold roughly 4%. The sample was also reused in another study, on T cells expressing NK-cell markers.

Sample: PBMCs. All receptors come from a woman younger than 35 in good health. CDR3s include the opening cysteine and the closing phenylalanine or tryptophan. Fields, in order: D gene, J gene, V gene, clone size, CDR3 protein. A D gene is named only where the DNA matches it firmly. The size of a clone is reported for some rows only, either as once, few or many, or as a class for expanded clones.

d_call: TRBD2; j_call: TRBJ2-5; v_call: TRBV7-6; clone_size: many; cdr3_aa: CASSLGRGGAETQYF
d_call: -; j_call: TRBJ2-3; v_call: TRBV7-8; clone_size: once; cdr3_aa: CASSLLSQDDTQYF
d_call: -; j_call: TRBJ2-7; v_call: TRBV6-1; clone_size: -; cdr3_aa: CASSERGRATVEQYF
d_call: -; j_call: TRBJ2-5; v_call: TRBV5-1; clone_size: few; cdr3_aa: CASSQGGGRIKETQYF
d_call: TRBD1; j_call: TRBJ2-7; v_call: TRBV29-1; clone_size: -; cdr3_aa: CSVVETGNGEQYF
d_call: -; j_call: TRBJ2-7; v_call: TRBV6-5; clone_size: -; cdr3_aa: CASSYISGEQYF
d_call: TRBD1; j_call: TRBJ1-1; v_call: TRBV4-1; clone_size: few; cdr3_aa: CASSHPGQGNTEAFF
d_call: TRBD1; j_call: TRBJ2-5; v_call: TRBV20-1; clone_size: -; cdr3_aa: CSAIGTAQETQYF
d_call: TRBD1; j_call: TRBJ1-2; v_call: TRBV29-1; clone_size: -; cdr3_aa: CSATTGEGLYGYTF
d_call: -; j_call: TRBJ2-4; v_call: TRBV7-2; clone_size: few; cdr3_aa: CASSLLGRVANIQYF